The entry below gives a single T cell receptor (beta chain) sequence along with its context. Its target is unknown. These data are taken from a study of T cell responses to AZD1222 COVID-19 vaccine. Deletions cut 1 base from V and 4 bases from J, with 7 bases between. CDR3 length: 13 amino acids. The germline V gene encodes CDR1 ENHRY and CDR2 SYGVKD. Study-wide results and caveats: Reportedly, nearly half the spike-specific TCRs target unmutated variant regions. Every sample of the repertoires postdated the peak T cell response. Among vaccine-associated CD4 TCRs, coverage spanned spike, with dominance at 160-218 and 743-854.

Sequencing was performed with immunoSEQ multiplex PCR; in TCRdb, only in-frame clones are kept and a portion is missing. Among fewer than 130,000 clones listed, about 85% were seen once. The TCR originated in an adult in good health. This sample comprised peripheral blood, obtained on day 0 of AZD1222 vaccination. This chain joins TRBV10-3 and TRBJ1-2; D is unclear. As DNA, the CDR3 is TGTGCCATCAGTGAGTATGGGAGCTATGGCTACACCTTC. Encoded protein: CAISEYGSYGYTF.